One and the same sample provided the 26 T cell receptor beta chains below, sequenced in a study of CD8 T cells in Susac syndrome (dated by TCRdb to about 2019). The library was made by the immunoSEQ multiplex PCR assay. RNA was extracted using the RNeasy kit, and about 0.45 to 1 microgram was reverse transcribed with random hexamers. TCRdb cleaned the public reads at Q25 with fastp, built clones with MiXCR and kept in-frame beta chains. Identical CDR3 protein sequences are pooled into one entry, listed with their most common genes and DNA. This sample holds some 450,000 distinct CDR3 sequences; around 85% were observed only once. Of the sample, approximately 0.12% falls within the top ten clones. Sequenced: CD8+ T cells from PBMCs. These receptors were collected from a human donor with multiple sclerosis.

The gene calls are TRBV27 and TRBJ2-7, with D perhaps matching TRBD1 or TRBD2 (5 bases each). This CDR3 is built from 14 residues. Germline CDR1 and CDR2: MNHEY and SMNVEV (reference sequence). Between the trimmed V and J ends, which lost 5 bases and 3 bases, there was a span of 14 bases. The CDR3 loop reads CASSQSGPFYEQYF. The CDR3 DNA sequence: TGTGCCAGCAGTCAATCGGGGCCCTTCTACGAGCAGTACTTC.

CDR3 sequence (DNA): TGTGCCAGCAGTTCCTTGACTAGCGGGGGGGTGAATGAGCAGTTCTTC. It translates to CASSSLTSGGVNEQFF. This sequence joins TRBV6-5 and TRBJ2-1, with 14 bases fitting TRBD2. Germline V gene sequence: CDR1 MNHEY, CDR2 SVGAGI. This CDR3 has 16 amino acids. The V and J ends lost 4 bases and 7 bases, in that order; junction bases with no gene match: 6.

This rearrangement joins TRBV15 to TRBJ1-5; D not resolved. From germline, CDR1 is LNHNV and CDR2 YYDKDF (reference sequence). The CDR3 loop spans 15 amino acids. With 1 base removed from V and 6 bases from J, the gap between germline ends came to 13 bases. The CDR3 loop reads CATSRVSGSAQPQHF. The DNA of the CDR3 is TGTGCCACCAGCAGAGTTTCTGGCTCCGCTCAGCCCCAGCATTTT.

This chain connects TRBV6-5 to TRBJ1-2; D ambiguous. Germline loops: CDR1 MNHEY, CDR2 SVGAGI. The CDR3 spans 17 residues. The ends were cut back, 0 bases at V and 0 bases at J, with 14 bases in the middle. CDR3: CASSYSRVGTANYGYTF. CDR3 coding DNA: TGTGCCAGCAGTTACTCGAGAGTAGGCACCGCTAACTATGGCTACACCTTC.

V gene TRBV7-6 combines with J gene TRBJ2-7; a possible D gene is TRBD1 (5 bases). The CDR3 length is 14 residues. CDR1 and CDR2 (germline): SGHVS, FNYEAQ. V was pared by 5 bases and J by 0 bases, with 11 bases between. In nucleotides, the CDR3 is TGTGCCAGCAGCCCATGGCAGGGCTCCTACGAGCAGTACTTC. It encodes CASSPWQGSYEQYF.

This clonotype was seen just once. The CDR3 nucleotides read TGTGCCAGCAGCCAAGCCGGGCCTTCCTACGAGCAGTACTTC. Translating it yields CASSQAGPSYEQYF. The chain is built from TRBV3-1 and TRBJ2-7; D not resolved. Germline V gives CDR1 LGHDT, CDR2 YNNKEL (reference sequence). The CDR3 loop spans 14 amino acids. V gave up 1 base and J gave up 1 base, with 8 bases separating them.

The V call is TRBV5-1, the J call TRBJ1-5, with a possible D match to TRBD1 (5 bases). The CDR3 is made up of 13 amino acids. The V gene's germline CDR1 is SGHRS and CDR2 YFSETQ. Trimming stripped 2 bases from V and 7 bases from J, with 10 bases between. Here the CDR3 reads CASSFWGNQPQHF. CDR3 sequence (DNA): TGCGCCAGCAGCTTTTGGGGGAACCAGCCCCAGCATTTT.

The chain couples TRBV6-1 to TRBJ1-2, with a weak D call TRBD1 (6 bases). The CDR3 loop spans 16 amino acids. CDR1 MNHNS and CDR2 SASEGT come from the germline V gene. V was shortened by 4 bases and J by 0 bases, with 15 bases between the two germline ends. CDR3: CASSGYDRLANYGYTF. In nucleotides, the CDR3 is TGTGCCAGCAGTGGATATGACAGGTTAGCTAACTATGGCTACACCTTC.

This clonotype occurred a few times. The chain is built from TRBV5-1 and TRBJ2-1; the match to TRBD2 covers 8 bases. Germline trimming cut 3 bases from V and 4 bases from J; bases unmatched to any gene: 3. CDR1 SGHRS and CDR2 YFSETQ come from the germline V gene. This CDR3 is 14 amino acids long. The CDR3 sequence is CASSSAGGYNEQFF. CDR3 sequence (DNA): TGCGCCAGCAGCTCGGCGGGAGGATACAATGAGCAGTTCTTC.

This chain uses TRBV27 with TRBJ2-1, with a possible D match to TRBD1 (6 bases). V lost 4 bases to trimming and J lost 7 bases, with 11 bases between them. CDR1 and CDR2 (germline): MNHEY, SMNVEV (reference sequence). The CDR3 extends over 13 amino acids. For the CDR3, the DNA is TGTGCCAGCAGTTACGGACAGAGAAATGAGCAGTTCTTC. This translates into CASSYGQRNEQFF.

The V and J genes are TRBV12-3 or TRBV12-4 and TRBJ1-5; no firm D call. The CDR3 length is 16 residues. V was cut by 3 bases and J by 7 bases, with 19 bases left in between. The CDR3 reads CASSLEGFGEDQPQHF. The CDR3 DNA reads TGTGCCAGCAGTTTGGAGGGATTCGGGGAGGACCAGCCCCAGCATTTT.

The chain is built from TRBV27 and TRBJ1-1; D is unresolved. CDR3 size: 12 residues. Trimming removed 2 bases from V and 7 bases from J, with 8 bases in between. CDR1 is MNHEY, CDR2 SMNVEV, per germline (reference sequence). CDR3: CASSLPNDEAFF. The CDR3 DNA reads as TGTGCCAGCAGTTTACCGAATGATGAAGCTTTCTTT.

The V and J genes are TRBV14 and TRBJ1-1; unclear D gene. CDR3 length equals 11 residues. CDR1 is SGHDN, CDR2 FVKESK, per germline. With 0 bases removed from V and 8 bases from J, the gap between germline ends came to 4 bases. The chain's CDR3 is CASSQDLEAFF. For the CDR3, the DNA is TGTGCCAGCAGCCAAGACTTGGAAGCTTTCTTT. The entire variable domain, with the rest obtained from reference TRBV14 and TRBJ1-1, is as follows: EAGVTQFPSHSVIEKGQTVTLRCDPISGHDNLYWYRRVMGKEIKFLLHFVKESKQDESGMPNNRFLAERTGGTYSTLKVQPAELEDSGVYFCASSQDLEAFFGQGTRLTVV.

This clonotype showed up just once. This CDR3 is missing its conserved last phenylalanine or tryptophan, likely due to a read error. The chain is built from TRBV19 and TRBJ1-5; D is uncertain. Germline V lookup: CDR1 LNHDA, CDR2 SQIVND (reference sequence). V shed 0 bases and J shed 6 bases, with 6 bases lying between them. This CDR3 spans 13 amino acids. Written as DNA, the CDR3 is TGTGCCAGTAGTATAGATCTGGGTCAGCCCCAGCATCTT. This translates into CASSIDLGQPQHL.

This chain connects TRBV11-2 to TRBJ1-5, with TRBD1 matching over 11 bases. Looked up from germline, CDR1 is SGHAT and CDR2 is FQNNGV. The trim removed 5 bases at V and 3 bases at J, leaving 6 bases unmatched. The CDR3 is 16 residues long. CDR3 protein: CASSRGTGGYNQPQHF. The CDR3 nucleotides read TGTGCCAGCAGCCGCGGGACAGGGGGTTACAATCAGCCCCAGCATTTT.

The chain has TRBV28 and TRBJ2-7; D may be TRBD1 or TRBD2 (5 bases each). V lost 5 bases and J 6 bases, leaving 17 bases between the germline ends. Germline V gene data show CDR1 as MDHEN and CDR2 as SYDVKM. This CDR3 is built from 14 residues. DNA for the CDR3: TGTGCCAGCAGTCCCACCTTTGGGGGTGGCGAGCAGTACTTC. It encodes CASSPTFGGGEQYF.

The count of this clonotype is one. The chain joins TRBV3-1 to TRBJ2-5; D uncertain. Germline loops: CDR1 LGHDT, CDR2 YNNKEL (reference sequence). V was clipped by 0 bases and J by 1 base, with 9 bases between them. The CDR3 contains 15 residues. CDR3 sequence (DNA): TGTGCCAGCAGCCAAGAATGGCCGACCCAAGAGACCCAGTACTTC. Amino acids: CASSQEWPTQETQYF.

The V call is TRBV27, the J call TRBJ1-4; D gene uncertain. Trimming took off 1 base at V and 2 bases at J, with 5 bases between the two ends. This CDR3 spans 14 amino acids. Germline V gene sequence: CDR1 MNHEY, CDR2 SMNVEV (reference sequence). The CDR3 DNA reads TGTGCCAGCAGTTTATTGGGGACTAATGAAAAACTGTTTTTT. Amino acids: CASSLLGTNEKLFF.

The chain is built from TRBV18 and TRBJ2-3; 8 bases line up with TRBD2. From germline, CDR1 is KGHSH and CDR2 LQKENI. The CDR3 has 16 amino acids. Trimming removed 0 bases from V and 6 bases from J; junction bases left unmatched: 8. CDR3 residues: CASSPPSGIAVDTQYF. Written as DNA, the CDR3 is TGTGCCAGCTCACCACCTAGCGGGATAGCTGTGGATACGCAGTATTTT.

CDR3 DNA: TGTGCCAGCCGTTGGGGGACGCCTGGGGGCGAGCAGTACTTC. Translated: CASRWGTPGGEQYF. The chain couples TRBV27 to TRBJ2-7; D assignment may be TRBD1 or TRBD2 (5 bases each). CDR3 size: 14 residues. The V end lost 8 bases, the J end lost 6 bases, and 20 bases lay between the germline ends. Germline CDR1 MNHEY, CDR2 SMNVEV (reference sequence).

J is TRBJ1-2 and V is TRBV19; D not certain. V was shortened by 4 bases and J by 4 bases, with 25 bases between the two germline ends. This CDR3 is built from 18 residues. Germline values: CDR1 LNHDA, CDR2 SQIVND (reference sequence). CDR3 residues: CASSRGGEEGLTIYGYTF. The CDR3 DNA sequence: TGTGCCAGTAGTAGGGGAGGCGAAGAAGGATTAACGATCTATGGCTACACCTTC.

The chain recombines TRBV10-2 with TRBJ1-5; D might be TRBD1 (5 bases). The CDR3 runs 13 residues. The germline V gene encodes CDR1 WSHSY and CDR2 SAAADI. Trimming took off 7 bases at V and 4 bases at J, with 11 bases between the two ends. The CDR3 loop reads CASNYEGNQPQHF. CDR3 coding DNA: TGCGCCAGCAACTATGAGGGGAATCAGCCCCAGCATTTT.

The CDR3 DNA sequence: TGCGCCAGCAGCCAAGTTTCCGCTGCGCGGCTGTTTTTT. This gives the protein CASSQVSAARLFF. The chain joins TRBV4-1 to TRBJ1-4; no reliable D call. Germline values: CDR1 MGHRA, CDR2 YSYEKL. The CDR3 extends over 13 amino acids. Trimming removed 1 base from V and 14 bases from J, with 14 bases in between.

The rearrangement uses TRBV11-3 and TRBJ2-1; 10 bases match TRBD2. With 0 bases clipped from V and 8 bases from J, the junction kept 13 bases outside the gene matches. Per germline, CDR1 SGHNT and CDR2 YENEEA. The CDR3 sequence is 18 residues long. The CDR3 coding sequence is TGTGCCAGCAGCTTAGATCTCCCGCTAGCGGGAGTGTGGGATGAGCAGTTCTTC. Encoded protein: CASSLDLPLAGVWDEQFF.

The chain is built from TRBV2 and TRBJ2-5; 13 bases line up with TRBD2. Trimming removed 6 bases from V and 5 bases from J; junction bases left unmatched: 9. The CDR3 extends over 16 amino acids. Germline CDR1 is SNHLY and CDR2 is FYNNEI. CDR3 protein: CASSEGTSGMAETQYF. Written as DNA, the CDR3 is TGTGCCAGCAGCGAGGGGACTAGCGGGATGGCGGAGACCCAGTACTTC. The full variable domain, completed using reference TRBV2 and TRBJ2-5, is EPEVTQTPSHQVTQMGQEVILRCVPISNHLYFYWYRQILGQKVEFLVSFYNNEISEKSEIFDDQFSVERPDGSNFTLKIRSTKLEDSAMYFCASSEGTSGMAETQYFGPGTRLLVL.

The chain carries TRBV11-2 and TRBJ2-7, with 10 bases identical to TRBD2. V was clipped by 4 bases and J by 1 base; unmatched bases: 7. Germline V gene sequence: CDR1 SGHAT, CDR2 FQNNGV. This CDR3 region has 16 residues. The CDR3 sequence is CASSWDSGGPSYEQYF. The CDR3 nucleotides read TGTGCCAGCAGCTGGGATAGCGGGGGGCCGTCCTACGAGCAGTACTTC.